Below, one T cell receptor (beta chain) is given with its context. Antigen: not known. Germline V gene lookup returns CDR1 SNHLY and CDR2 FYNNEI. The CDR3 is 15 residues long. The V end was cut by 7 bases, the J end by 1 base, with 15 bases between. Assay: immunoSEQ multiplex PCR; the TCRdb copy retains only in-frame clones and omits some. This table holds hundreds of thousands of clones, approximately 96% found once. Naive CD8 cells, CD45RO-negative and positively selected for CCR7, excluded terminally differentiated effector memory CD45RA+ cells. This specimen belongs to a study of shared clonotypes between healthy human individuals. Turning to the study itself: There were three CD4 naive, three CD4 memory, two CD8 naive and one CD8 memory plates per donor.

Study-wide results and caveats: Apart from blood, nothing was sampled; tissue repertoires likely differ.

The origin of this receptor is a woman aged 25 to 39 in good health. The chain joins TRBV2 to TRBJ2-3; D gene unclear. Sequenced input: naive CD8+ T cells sorted from blood. CDR3 region: CASIRKGLGTDTQYF. The DNA for the CDR3 is TGTGCCAGCATAAGAAAGGGTCTTGGCACAGATACGCAGTATTTT.